One and the same sample provided the 23 T cell receptor beta chains below, sequenced in a study of blood T cell repertoires in COVID-19. Profiling relied on immunoSEQ multiplex PCR, and the TCRdb table lists in-frame clones only, not all of them. Of more than 35,000 clones listed, 88% were seen once; the top ten hold approximately 2.3%. The sequenced sample consisted of peripheral blood. The source is a human donor in a cohort sampled during active COVID-19.

The rearrangement links TRBV14 to TRBJ1-4; D is unclear. CDR1 is SGHDN, CDR2 FVKESK, per germline. The V and J ends lost 1 base and 3 bases respectively, with 12 bases between them. The CDR3 has 16 residues. The CDR3 spells CASSQGTAGANEKLFF. The CDR3 nucleotides are TGTGCCAGCAGCCAAGGCACCGCCGGGGCTAATGAAAAACTGTTTTTT.

The chain is built from TRBV5-1 and TRBJ2-3; a weak D match, TRBD2 (6 bases). In germline, CDR1 is SGHRS, CDR2 YFSETQ. V was trimmed by 0 bases and J by 4 bases, leaving 12 bases between them. The CDR3 extends over 15 amino acids. CDR3 loop: CASSLALGGADTQYF. In DNA form, the CDR3 reads TGCGCCAGCAGCTTGGCCCTGGGGGGTGCAGATACGCAGTATTTT.

The chain is built from TRBV19 and TRBJ2-7; perhaps TRBD2 as D (6 bases). CDR3 length: 13 amino acids. Between the trimmed V and J ends, which lost 7 bases and 2 bases, there was a span of 12 bases. The germline V gene encodes CDR1 LNHDA and CDR2 SQIVND (reference sequence). The CDR3 sequence is CASTPTGAYEQYF. The CDR3 coding sequence is TGTGCCAGTACCCCCACGGGGGCCTACGAGCAGTACTTC. The full variable domain, its missing parts supplied by reference TRBV19 and TRBJ2-7, is DGGITQSPKYLFRKEGQNVTLSCEQNLNHDAMYWYRQDPGQGLRLIYYSQIVNDFQKGDIAEGYSVSREKKESFPLTVTSAQKNPTAFYLCASTPTGAYEQYFGPGTRLTVT.

J is TRBJ1-1 and V is TRBV5-4, with 10 bases lining up with TRBD1. CDR1 and CDR2 (germline): SGHNT, YYREEE (reference sequence). V trimming: 4 bases; J trimming: 3 bases; junction bases outside the gene matches: 6. The CDR3 has 15 amino acids. CDR3: CASSPGTGAYTEAFF. The CDR3 nucleotides read TGTGCCAGCAGCCCAGGGACAGGGGCTTACACTGAAGCTTTCTTT.

This CDR3 reads CASSQGDRGFYNSPLHF. The CDR3 DNA reads TGCGCCAGCAGCCAAGGGGACAGGGGGTTCTATAATTCACCCCTCCACTTT. J is TRBJ1-6 and V is TRBV4-1; 11 positions agree with TRBD1. CDR3 length: 17 residues. V lost 1 base and J lost 3; bases outside the gene matches: 2. Germline assignment: CDR1 MGHRA and CDR2 YSYEKL.

The chain joins TRBV9 to TRBJ2-3; possible D gene TRBD2, 7 bases. The CDR3 runs 14 residues. Trimming cost V 6 bases and J 6 bases, with 17 bases left between them. Per the germline V gene, CDR1 is SGDLS and CDR2 is YYNGEE. CDR3: CASNGGRIWDTQYF. CDR3 nucleotide sequence: TGTGCCAGCAACGGGGGGCGGATCTGGGATACGCAGTATTTT.

V gene TRBV29-1 combines with J gene TRBJ2-7; D is undetermined. The CDR3 consists of 13 residues. The V gene's germline CDR1 is SQVTM and CDR2 ANQGSEA. V lost 7 bases and J lost 0, with 13 bases in between. Written as DNA, the CDR3 is TGCAGCGCATCGGGTCCCAGCTCCTACGAGCAGTACTTC. It codes for CSASGPSSYEQYF.

The V call is TRBV27, the J call TRBJ1-1; TRBD1 matches at 9 bases. The V gene end was trimmed by 6 bases and the J gene end by 11 bases; junction bases not matched to a gene: 10. CDR3 length: 13 amino acids. Germline-derived CDR1 and CDR2 are MNHEY and SMNVEV (reference sequence). The DNA of the CDR3 is TGTGCCAGCAGCCCCCGGGACAGGGTATTGGCTTTCTTT. Its protein product is CASSPRDRVLAFF.

This clone was seen only a few times. The V gene is TRBV4-1, the J gene TRBJ2-7; D ambiguous. Trimming shortened V by 0 bases and J by 2 bases, and 5 bases separated the two germline ends. Germline loops: CDR1 MGHRA, CDR2 YSYEKL. The CDR3 covers 13 residues. CDR3 DNA: TGCGCCAGCAGCCAAGAGAGGACCTACGAGCAGTACTTC. This translates into CASSQERTYEQYF.

The chain carries TRBV3-1 (or the pseudogene TRBV3-2) and TRBJ1-1; no clear D. The germline V gene encodes CDR1 LGHDT and CDR2 YNNKEL (reference sequence). Trimming stripped 0 bases from V and 1 base from J, with 21 bases between. The CDR3 totals 19 residues. CDR3 bases: TGTGCCAGCAGCCAAGATGTCTGGCCTTACAGCACAAAGAACACTGAAGCTTTCTTT. This codes for CASSQDVWPYSTKNTEAFF.

This sequence joins TRBV18 and TRBJ1-1; unclear D gene. The V end was cut by 1 base, the J end by 0 bases, with 9 bases between. Germline V gene data show CDR1 as KGHSH and CDR2 as LQKENI. This CDR3 is 15 amino acids long. CDR3 in DNA: TGTGCCAGCTCACCACTTGGGCAGATGAACACTGAAGCTTTCTTT. It codes for CASSPLGQMNTEAFF.

The CDR3 spells CASTPLYREFGEQYF. The CDR3 DNA reads as TGTGCCAGCACCCCATTGTACAGGGAGTTTGGCGAGCAGTACTTC. The chain is built from TRBV7-9 and TRBJ2-7; a weak D match, TRBD1 (6 bases). The CDR3 is 15 amino acids. The V end lost 7 bases, the J end lost 6 bases, and 22 bases lay between the germline ends. The V gene's germline CDR1 is SEHNR and CDR2 FQNEAQ (reference sequence).

The chain has TRBV15 and TRBJ2-7; TRBD1 is a possible D gene (6 bases). Trimming stripped 3 bases from V and 2 bases from J, with 11 bases between. This CDR3 spans 14 amino acids. Germline V gene lookup returns CDR1 LNHNV and CDR2 YYDKDF (reference sequence). The CDR3 loop reads CATSRTGDTYEQYF. CDR3 bases: TGTGCCACCAGCAGGACAGGCGACACCTACGAGCAGTACTTC.

This chain joins TRBV19 and TRBJ1-5, with a tentative D call TRBD1 (5 bases). Trimming removed 7 bases at V and 2 bases at J, with 15 bases between. Per the germline V gene, CDR1 is LNHDA and CDR2 is SQIVND (reference sequence). The CDR3 has 15 residues. This CDR3 reads CASTRGPSGNQPQHF. The CDR3, as DNA: TGTGCCAGTACTAGGGGCCCAAGCGGCAATCAGCCCCAGCATTTT. Based on the CDR3 plus reference TRBV19 and TRBJ1-5, the full variable domain is DGGITQSPKYLFRKEGQNVTLSCEQNLNHDAMYWYRQDPGQGLRLIYYSQIVNDFQKGDIAEGYSVSREKKESFPLTVTSAQKNPTAFYLCASTRGPSGNQPQHFGDGTRLSIL.

The CDR3 spells CASSTRGLGDGYTF. The CDR3 nucleotides are TGTGCCAGCAGCACCAGGGGGCTAGGGGATGGCTACACCTTC. The chain recombines TRBV6-5 with TRBJ1-2, with 8 bases aligning to TRBD1. V shed 6 bases and J 6 bases; nucleotides not matched to a gene: 9. Germline V gene data show CDR1 as MNHEY and CDR2 as SVGAGI. The CDR3 loop spans 14 amino acids.

The rearrangement joins TRBV7-3 to TRBJ2-1; 7 positions match TRBD1. Germline V gene data show CDR1 as SGHTA and CDR2 as FQGTGA. The J segment lost 1 base and the V segment lost 5 bases, leaving 8 bases of the junction unmatched. CDR3 length equals 16 residues. This CDR3 is CASSLDRARSYNEQFF. CDR3 nucleotide sequence: TGTGCCAGCAGCCTCGACAGGGCCAGGTCCTACAATGAGCAGTTCTTC.

J is TRBJ1-2 and V is TRBV5-5; D unresolved. The CDR3 is made up of 15 amino acids. V was clipped by 0 bases and J by 5 bases, with 14 bases between them. CDR1 and CDR2 (germline): SGHKS, YYEKEE (reference sequence). CDR3 protein: CASSLVGGYRYGYTF. CDR3 sequence (DNA): TGTGCCAGCAGCTTGGTTGGAGGCTATAGGTATGGCTACACCTTC. The whole variable domain, remainder taken from reference TRBV5-5 and TRBJ1-2, is DAGVTQSPTHLIKTRGQQVTLRCSPISGHKSVSWYQQVLGQGPQFIFQYYEKEERGRGNFPDRFSARQFPNYSSELNVNALLLGDSALYLCASSLVGGYRYGYTFGSGTRLTVV.

The V call is TRBV3-1 (or the pseudogene TRBV3-2), the J call TRBJ2-1, with 9 bases aligning to TRBD2. Germline lookup yields CDR1 LGHDT and CDR2 YNNKEL (reference sequence). Trimming removed 0 bases from V and 8 bases from J; junction bases left unmatched: 14. CDR3 length equals 18 residues. CDR3 sequence (DNA): TGTGCCAGCAGCCAAGATCGCATGGCGGGGGGGCCTTGGGATGAGCAGTTCTTC. Translated, it gives CASSQDRMAGGPWDEQFF.

V is TRBV6-5 and J is TRBJ2-7, with TRBD1 matching 11 bases. Germline loops: CDR1 MNHEY, CDR2 SVGAGI. The CDR3 is 16 residues long. V was pared by 4 bases and J by 5 bases, with 10 bases of the junction left unmatched. The CDR3 DNA follows: TGTGCCAGCAGTTCGGACAGGGGGCGGACGGTCCACGAGCAGTACTTC. Its translation: CASSSDRGRTVHEQYF.

A note on this clone: The same CDR3 is also encoded by other DNA sequences in this sample. This chain joins TRBV14 and TRBJ1-6; 7 bases fit TRBD1. Per the germline V gene, CDR1 is SGHDN and CDR2 is FVKESK. The CDR3 loop spans 13 amino acids. The ends lost 4 bases at V and 7 bases at J; junction bases unmatched: 1. The CDR3 sequence is CASSPGGNSPLHF. CDR3 DNA sequence: TGTGCCAGCAGCCCAGGGGGAAATTCACCCCTCCACTTT.

The chain couples TRBV28 to TRBJ2-7; TRBD2 agrees at 12 bases. V was clipped by 4 bases and J by 5 bases; unmatched bases: 6. Germline loops: CDR1 MDHEN, CDR2 SYDVKM. The CDR3 runs 15 residues. CDR3 loop: CASSSRLAGVNEQYF. In DNA, the CDR3 is TGTGCCAGCAGTTCTCGACTAGCGGGGGTAAACGAGCAGTACTTC.

This clone has more than one count but fewer than ten. The chain combines TRBV19 with TRBJ1-6; D call uncertain. The CDR3 runs to 14 residues. Trimming cost V 2 bases and J 5 bases, with 7 bases left between them. Germline values: CDR1 LNHDA, CDR2 SQIVND (reference sequence). This CDR3 reads CASSINSDNSPLHF. The CDR3 DNA reads as TGTGCCAGTAGTATAAACAGTGATAATTCACCCCTCCACTTT.

The chain carries TRBV19 and TRBJ2-1; perhaps TRBD1 as D (6 bases). The length of the CDR3 is 13 residues. Germline V CDR1 and CDR2: LNHDA, SQIVND (reference sequence). V shed 5 bases and J shed 5 bases, with 10 bases lying between them. Here the CDR3 DNA reads TGTGCCAGTAGTTGGTCAGGGGACAATGAGCAGTTCTTC. It codes for CASSWSGDNEQFF.